These 29 T cell receptor beta chains share one sample of origin, sequenced in a study of cytomegalovirus exposure and HLA in healthy donors. Primers for the PCR totalled 60 Vbeta and 13 Jbeta. This table comes from immunoSEQ multiplex PCR, and its TCRdb copy is limited to in-frame clones, with some not included. The sample has approximately 70,000 clones, around three quarters seen once. Input material: PBMCs. These receptors all stem from a man between 50 and 59 years old in good health and CMV-seronegative.

The rearrangement joins TRBV7-9 to TRBJ2-7; D unclear. V was pared by 5 bases and J by 0 bases, with 14 bases between. The germline V gene has CDR1 SEHNR and CDR2 FQNEAQ (reference sequence). There are 15 residues in the CDR3. The CDR3 region has the DNA TGTGCCAGCAGCCGGTCAAGCGCGTACTCCTACGAGCAGTACTTC. Its protein is CASSRSSAYSYEQYF.

This chain joins TRBV18 and TRBJ2-7; 13 bases map to TRBD2. This CDR3 contains 19 residues. Germline V gene sequence: CDR1 KGHSH, CDR2 LQKENI. V lost 3 bases to trimming and J lost 2 bases; unmatched junction nucleotides: 13. The CDR3 DNA reads as TGTGCCAGCTCACCCCGGCATACCGGGACTAGCGGGGCCACCTACGAGCAGTACTTC. As protein: CASSPRHTGTSGATYEQYF. The whole variable domain, remainder taken from reference TRBV18 and TRBJ2-7, is NAGVMQNPRHLVRRRGQEARLRCSPMKGHSHVYWYRQLPEEGLKFMVYLQKENIIDESGMPKERFSAEFPKEGPSILRIQQVVRGDSAAYFCASSPRHTGTSGATYEQYFGPGTRLTVT.

The table lists this clone with a few counts. This chain connects TRBV15 to TRBJ1-1, with 7 bases identical to TRBD1. CDR3 length: 13 amino acids. Germline values: CDR1 LNHNV, CDR2 YYDKDF (reference sequence). V gave up 6 bases and J gave up 4 bases; unmatched junction bases: 5. CDR3 protein: CATRTDRSTEAFF. The CDR3 DNA reads as TGTGCCACCAGGACGGACAGGAGCACTGAAGCTTTCTTT.

The V gene is TRBV29-1, the J gene TRBJ2-6; 12 bases are shared with TRBD2. CDR1 is SQVTM and CDR2 is ANQGSEA in the germline V gene. The CDR3 extends over 16 amino acids. Unmatched junction bases numbered 6, after V lost 7 bases and J lost 2 bases. CDR3 coding DNA: TGCAGCGCCGGACTAGCGGGATCCCCTGGGGCCAACGTCCTGACTTTC. It specifies CSAGLAGSPGANVLTF.

The rearrangement links TRBV2 to TRBJ1-5; D gene unclear. Looked up from germline, CDR1 is SNHLY and CDR2 is FYNNEI. Trimming shortened V by 6 bases and J by 6 bases, and 18 bases separated the two germline ends. This CDR3 is built from 15 residues. Written as DNA, the CDR3 is TGTGCCAGCAGCACGGGTGCTTCGCCGGGTCAGCCCCAGCATTTT. Amino acid sequence: CASSTGASPGQPQHF.

V and J are TRBV6-5 and TRBJ1-1; 7 positions agree with TRBD1. Germline CDR1 is MNHEY and CDR2 is SVGAGI. The V and J ends lost 6 bases and 1 base, in that order; junction bases with no gene match: 8. This CDR3 comprises 15 residues. For the CDR3, the DNA is TGTGCCAGCAGACTAAACCGACAGGGGAACACTGAAGCTTTCTTT. It translates to CASRLNRQGNTEAFF.

The rearrangement joins TRBV5-1 to TRBJ2-7, with TRBD1 identical over 8 bases. Germline-derived CDR1 and CDR2 are SGHRS and YFSETQ. With 5 bases clipped from V and 5 bases from J, the junction kept 15 bases outside the gene matches. The CDR3 is 16 residues long. For the CDR3, the DNA is TGCGCCAGCAGTCACAGAAGTCAGGGGGCGGAGGACGAGCAGTACTTC. It translates to CASSHRSQGAEDEQYF.

The gene calls are TRBV30 and TRBJ1-2; possibly TRBD1 for D (6 bases). Trimming removed 4 bases at V and 1 base at J, with 13 bases between. Germline V CDR1 and CDR2: GTSNPN, SVGIG (reference sequence). The CDR3 runs 14 residues. The CDR3 DNA follows: TGTGCCTGGAACTTCCCAGGGGATAACTATGGCTACACCTTC. Its translation: CAWNFPGDNYGYTF.

The gene calls are TRBV28 and TRBJ1-1, with no clear D. With 4 bases removed from V and 8 bases from J, the gap between germline ends came to 11 bases. The CDR3 is made up of 12 amino acids. The germline V gene encodes CDR1 MDHEN and CDR2 SYDVKM. CDR3 nucleotides: TGTGCCAGCAGTTCCCCCCTCCGGGAAGCTTTCTTT. This encodes CASSSPLREAFF.

The J gene is TRBJ2-7, the V gene TRBV7-2; weak D call: TRBD1 (5 bases). Trimming removed 6 bases from V and 2 bases from J, with 17 bases in between. The CDR3 contains 15 residues. Per germline, CDR1 SGHTA and CDR2 FQGNSA. In nucleotides, the CDR3 is TGTGCCAGCAGTCCCTCGCAGGGCGTTACCTACGAGCAGTACTTC. This translates into CASSPSQGVTYEQYF.

The V and J genes are TRBV30 and TRBJ2-3, with 14 bases aligning to TRBD2. The ends lost 5 bases at V and 5 bases at J; junction bases unmatched: 9. The CDR3 has 16 amino acids. Germline V gene data show CDR1 as GTSNPN and CDR2 as SVGIG (reference sequence). CDR3 in amino acids: CAWDPGLAGAGDTQYF. CDR3 DNA: TGTGCCTGGGACCCGGGACTAGCGGGAGCAGGAGATACGCAGTATTTT.

This chain links TRBV5-8 with TRBJ1-1; maybe TRBD1 (5 bases). V shed 0 bases and J shed 11 bases, with 17 bases lying between them. CDR3 length: 14 residues. CDR1 is SGHTS, CDR2 YDEGEE, per germline. CDR3 nucleotides: TGTGCCAGCAGCTTGGCGCGGGGGATCTTGGAGGCTTTCTTT. Protein sequence: CASSLARGILEAFF.

V and J are TRBV2 and TRBJ2-1; 14 bases agree with TRBD2. V shed 6 bases and J 8 bases; nucleotides not matched to a gene: 6. This CDR3 spans 15 amino acids. Germline CDR1 and CDR2: SNHLY and FYNNEI. The CDR3 nucleotides read TGTGCCAGCAGCCTAGGGACTAGCGGGAGCGATGAGCAGTTCTTC. It yields the protein CASSLGTSGSDEQFF.

The chain joins TRBV29-1 to TRBJ1-3; D uncertain. Germline V lookup: CDR1 SQVTM, CDR2 ANQGSEA. This CDR3 is built from 13 residues. V lost 5 bases, J lost 2 bases, and 10 bases lay in between. In DNA form, the CDR3 reads TGCAGCGTTAGCCCAGGTACTGGAAACACCATATATTTT. Protein product: CSVSPGTGNTIYF.

This chain joins TRBV6-6 and TRBJ1-2; D not resolved. V was pared by 6 bases and J by 2 bases, with 13 bases between. CDR1 MNHNY and CDR2 SVGAGI come from the germline V gene (reference sequence). CDR3 length: 14 amino acids. The CDR3, as DNA: TGTGCCAGCAGACCCTCCACAGAAAACTATGGCTACACCTTC. Its translation: CASRPSTENYGYTF.

The J gene is TRBJ1-5, the V gene TRBV6-5; 8 bases are shared with TRBD1. With V trimmed by 6 bases and J by 4 bases, 8 bases remained unmatched. CDR3 size: 15 residues. CDR1 MNHEY and CDR2 SVGAGI come from the germline V gene. CDR3 protein: CASSLRTGWNQPQHF. CDR3 nucleotide sequence: TGTGCCAGCAGCCTACGGACAGGGTGGAATCAGCCCCAGCATTTT.

The chain employs TRBV23-1 and TRBJ1-3; D unclear. TRBV23-1 has ORF status, its function being uncertain. The CDR3 loop spans 10 amino acids. V was pared by 2 bases and J by 10 bases, with 3 bases between. The CDR3 DNA is TGCGCCAGCAGTCAACGGACCATATATTTT. Protein sequence: CASSQRTIYF.

The chain combines TRBV7-8 with TRBJ2-7; tentative D call: TRBD2 (5 bases). The CDR3 is 14 residues long. V was clipped by 5 bases and J by 4 bases, with 15 bases between them. Per the germline V gene, CDR1 is SGHVS and CDR2 is FQNEAQ. DNA for the CDR3: TGTGCCAGCAGCCACGGTCGGGGATCGTACGAGCAGTACTTC. It translates to CASSHGRGSYEQYF.

V gene TRBV14 combines with J gene TRBJ1-2; D call uncertain. The ends were cut back, 2 bases at V and 7 bases at J, with 8 bases in the middle. The CDR3 loop spans 12 amino acids. Germline V gene lookup returns CDR1 SGHDN and CDR2 FVKESK. The CDR3 protein is CASSQRHTGYTF. The DNA for the CDR3 is TGTGCCAGCAGCCAACGTCACACTGGCTACACCTTC.

This clone was picked up one time. The chain combines TRBV5-1 with TRBJ1-2; 11 bases map to TRBD1. Per germline, CDR1 SGHRS and CDR2 YFSETQ. CDR3 size: 16 residues. The V gene end was trimmed by 3 bases and the J gene end by 8 bases; junction bases not matched to a gene: 12. DNA of the CDR3: TGCGCCAGCAGCTCCGGGACAGGGGGGAATCAGGACGGCTACACCTTC. It translates to CASSSGTGGNQDGYTF.

CDR3 amino acids: CASSGSETQYF. The CDR3 region has the DNA TGTGCCAGCAGCGGTAGTGAGACCCAGTACTTC. This chain uses TRBV7-9 with TRBJ2-5; D gene uncertain. The CDR3 sequence is 11 residues long. V lost 5 bases and J lost 5, with 6 bases in between. Per germline, CDR1 SEHNR and CDR2 FQNEAQ (reference sequence).

The chain is built from TRBV11-2 and TRBJ1-2; D is perhaps TRBD1 (5 bases). Germline V gene data show CDR1 as SGHAT and CDR2 as FQNNGV. Trimming took off 5 bases at V and 3 bases at J, with 13 bases between the two ends. This CDR3 is 14 amino acids long. CDR3 protein: CASSRGGAHYGYTF. The CDR3 DNA sequence: TGTGCCAGCAGCCGTGGAGGGGCCCACTATGGCTACACCTTC. Using reference TRBV11-2 and TRBJ1-2 for the parts outside the CDR3, the full variable domain is EAGVAQSPRYKIIEKRQSVAFWCNPISGHATLYWYQQILGQGPKLLIQFQNNGVVDDSQLPKDRFSAERLKGVDSTLKIQPAKLEDSAVYLCASSRGGAHYGYTFGSGTRLTVV.

For the CDR3, the DNA is TGTGCCAGCAGTGAGAAACTAGCGACCTTCACAGATACGCAGTATTTT. Amino acids: CASSEKLATFTDTQYF. The J gene is TRBJ2-3, the V gene TRBV25-1; 7 bases line up with TRBD2. Germline V gives CDR1 MGHDK, CDR2 SYGVNS. V lost 3 bases and J lost 2; bases outside the gene matches: 8. The CDR3 length is 16 residues.

The V call is TRBV11-3, the J call TRBJ2-7, with a tentative D call TRBD1 (6 bases). From germline, CDR1 is SGHNT and CDR2 YENEEA. V lost 5 bases and J lost 3, with 14 bases in between. CDR3 size: 14 residues. CDR3 amino acids: CASSAKDRGYEQYF. The CDR3 DNA reads as TGTGCCAGCAGCGCGAAGGACAGAGGCTACGAGCAGTACTTC. The full variable domain, with the rest looked up from reference TRBV11-3 and TRBJ2-7, is EAGVVQSPRYKIIEKKQPVAFWCNPISGHNTLYWYLQNLGQGPELLIRYENEEAVDDSQLPKDRFSAERLKGVDSTLKIQPAELGDSAVYLCASSAKDRGYEQYFGPGTRLTVT.

The chain is built from TRBV4-2 and TRBJ2-1; 8 nucleotides align to TRBD2. The CDR3 consists of 16 residues. Per the germline V gene, CDR1 is LGHNA and CDR2 is YNFKEQ. The V segment lost 3 bases and the J segment 7 bases; nucleotides outside the gene matches: 11. The CDR3 DNA sequence: TGTGCCAGCAGCCATCATCGGGGGGGCCTCTCTAATGAGCAGTTCTTC. Translation gives CASSHHRGGLSNEQFF.

This chain joins TRBV18 and TRBJ1-5; 7 bases line up with TRBD1. This CDR3 comprises 14 residues. CDR1 and CDR2 from the germline V gene are KGHSH and LQKENI. The trim removed 2 bases at V and 6 bases at J, leaving 4 bases unmatched. CDR3 in DNA: TGTGCCAGCTCACCAGGGACAGACAGTCAGCCCCAGCATTTT. It codes for CASSPGTDSQPQHF.

The V gene is TRBV5-1, the J gene TRBJ2-7; D is uncertain. V was pared by 3 bases and J by 4 bases, with 8 bases between. CDR1 is SGHRS, CDR2 YFSETQ, per germline. The CDR3 extends over 12 amino acids. CDR3 sequence reads: CASSYDTYEQYF. The CDR3, as DNA: TGCGCCAGCAGCTATGACACTTACGAGCAGTACTTC.

V is TRBV27 and J is TRBJ1-1; 9 bases are a match to TRBD1. Germline V gene sequence: CDR1 MNHEY, CDR2 SMNVEV (reference sequence). This CDR3 has 15 residues. V was pared by 4 bases and J by 5 bases, with 8 bases of the junction left unmatched. This CDR3 reads CASSSTGGRSTEAFF. CDR3 nucleotides: TGTGCCAGCAGTTCCACAGGGGGCAGGAGTACTGAAGCTTTCTTT.

As for this clone: At one end, the junction sequence differs from germline, possibly due to a read error. The V and J genes are TRBV7-7 and TRBJ2-1; D is possibly TRBD1 (6 bases). The V gene's germline CDR1 is SSHAT and CDR2 FNYEAQ (reference sequence). This CDR3 comprises 15 residues. The CDR3 protein is CASSLQGGGMAEQFF. The DNA for the CDR3 is TGTGCTAGCAGCTTACAAGGGGGTGGTATGGCTGAGCAGTTCTTC.